This entry features one T cell receptor beta chain sequence. Its antigen is unidentified. The timepoints at which blood was sampled were baseline, cycle 4 day 1, and cycle 7 day 1. This record comes from a study of OX40 agonist ivuxolimab in advanced cancers. Study overall: Recorded diagnoses for dose-escalation patients were hepatocellular carcinoma, melanoma, renal cell or head and neck cancer. Three individuals attained partial responses, comprising one hepatocellular carcinoma case and two cutaneous melanoma cases. General study results and limits: Among the nonresponders, some also had low normalized T-cell clonal expansion.

Clones were sequenced by immunoSEQ multiplex PCR, and TCRdb holds only the in-frame ones, with some missing. The sample yields tens of thousands of clones, about 88% seen once. CDR3 length: 16 residues. Looked up from germline, CDR1 is LNHDA and CDR2 is SQIVND (reference sequence). V gave up 9 bases and J gave up 0 bases, with 15 bases separating them. The rearrangement joins TRBV19 to TRBJ2-6; D call uncertain. The sequencing here drew on CD4+ or CD8+ T cells sorted from blood, taken in a trial of the OX40 agonist ivuxolimab. The sequence derives from an adult with an advanced solid tumor such as melanoma, head and neck, liver or kidney cancer. CDR3 coding DNA: TGTGCCAGCGACACGTTCTCAGGCTCTGGGGCCAACGTCCTGACTTTC. It encodes CASDTFSGSGANVLTF.